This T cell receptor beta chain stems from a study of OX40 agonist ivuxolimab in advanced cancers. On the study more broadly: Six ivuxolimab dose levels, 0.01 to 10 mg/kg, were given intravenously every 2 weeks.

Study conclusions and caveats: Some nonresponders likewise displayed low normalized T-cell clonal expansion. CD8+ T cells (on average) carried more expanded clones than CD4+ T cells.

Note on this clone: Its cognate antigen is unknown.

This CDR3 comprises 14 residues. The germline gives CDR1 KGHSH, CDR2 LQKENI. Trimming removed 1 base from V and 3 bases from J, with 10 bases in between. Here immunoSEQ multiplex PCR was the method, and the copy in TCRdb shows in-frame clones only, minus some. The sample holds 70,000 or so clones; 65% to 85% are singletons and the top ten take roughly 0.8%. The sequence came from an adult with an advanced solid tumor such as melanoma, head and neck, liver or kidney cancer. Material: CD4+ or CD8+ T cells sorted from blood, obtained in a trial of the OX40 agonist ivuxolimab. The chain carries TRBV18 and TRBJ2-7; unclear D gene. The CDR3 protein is CASSPQGSGYEQYF. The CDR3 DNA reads TGTGCCAGCTCACCACAGGGATCGGGCTACGAGCAGTACTTC.